A selection of T cell receptor beta chains follows, all from one sample in a study of molecular identifiers for immune sequencing clone quantification. TCRdb passed the PCR reads through MiXCR, listing each CDR3 protein once. The sample records about 640,000 distinct CDR3 sequences, 15% to 20% being singletons. The source material was naive CD8+ T cells from blood, with Jurkat cell RNA spiked in. Receptor source: a human donor in good health. Some libraries in this study had Jurkat cell RNA spiked in. The CDR3 runs from the conserved cysteine through the conserved F or W. The order of the fields is D gene, CDR3 length, J gene, V gene, CDR3 protein. The D gene is left open where the match is weak.

>TRBD1|16|TRBJ2-7|TRBV4-3
CASSQSWTGASYEQYF
>NA|13|TRBJ2-7|TRBV18
CASSPGDDCEQYF
>TRBD1|17|TRBJ1-2|TRBV7-6
CASSLFGTGTYAYGYTF
>TRBD1|19|TRBJ2-3|TRBV12-3/TRBV12-4
CASSSLPHSRGKVTDTQYF
>TRBD1|15|TRBJ2-1|TRBV2
CASSEGQSSYNEQFF
>NA|16|TRBJ2-2|TRBV10-3
CAISEPSRGNTGELFF
>NA|14|TRBJ2-1|TRBV20-1
CSARGRVLANEQFF
>NA|14|TRBJ2-7|TRBV19
CASFQPGITYEQYF
>TRBD1|18|TRBJ2-2|TRBV4-3
CASSQVAGGRQDTGELFF
>TRBD1|13|TRBJ2-1|TRBV19
CASMTGDHNEQFF
>TRBD2|18|TRBJ2-1|TRBV19
CASSIYAGGLTSYNEQFF
>NA|18|TRBJ2-7|TRBV6-2/TRBV6-3
CASSFFAVGQGNSYEQYF
>TRBD1|18|TRBJ1-1|TRBV10-2
CASSDATARATGEHEAFF
>NA|15|TRBJ1-2|TRBV2
CASSEWGTPNYGYTF
>TRBD1|15|TRBJ2-7|TRBV7-9
CASSAPGQNMQGQYF
>TRBD2|16|TRBJ2-2|TRBV20-1
CSANLMERELDGELFF
>TRBD1|15|TRBJ2-7|TRBV9
CASSAEGTGIHEQYF
>TRBD1|14|TRBJ1-4|TRBV19
CASTSRQGSEKLFF
>TRBD1|15|TRBJ1-1|TRBV6-2/TRBV6-3
CASRHTGTGYTEAFF
>TRBD1|15|TRBJ2-1|TRBV7-2
CASSSPIFRQGAPFF
>NA|13|TRBJ2-2|TRBV20-1
CSARVPNTGELFF
>TRBD2|18|TRBJ2-4|TRBV6-6
CASPPDRGDLLAKNIQYF
>NA|14|TRBJ1-1|TRBV28
CASSHRGANTEAFF
>NA|14|TRBJ1-2|TRBV7-9
CASRIMPGPYGYTF
>TRBD1|14|TRBJ2-7|TRBV4-3
CASSQDRGLYEQYF
>NA|17|TRBJ2-3|TRBV20-1
CSATPEALAGHTDTQYF
>NA|11|TRBJ1-6|TRBV28
CASSLNSPPHF
>NA|17|TRBJ2-5|TRBV7-9
CASSFSGQGSLKETQYF
>TRBD1|15|TRBJ1-6|TRBV2
CASSPGTGHNSPLHF
>NA|16|TRBJ2-7|TRBV29-1
CSVEGGGGISDYEQYF
>TRBD2|15|TRBJ2-3|TRBV28
CASSYSAGGRDTQYF
>NA|16|TRBJ1-4|TRBV20-1
CSASDDPLELNEKLFF
>TRBD2|14|TRBJ2-1|TRBV6-6
CASSSLAGWNEQFF
>NA|14|TRBJ1-4|TRBV6-5
CASSQMVGGEKLFF
>TRBD2|18|TRBJ2-3|TRBV20-1
CSARDGGAGGPSTDTQYF
>TRBD2|18|TRBJ2-1|TRBV6-6
CASTLVGTSGLRGGEQFF
>NA|16|TRBJ2-3|TRBV21-1
CASSARTWPGNDTQYF
>TRBD1|13|TRBJ2-5|TRBV2
CASTDRVQETQYF
>TRBD2|18|TRBJ2-7|TRBV4-1
CASSQAGTSGLFSYEQYF
>NA|14|TRBJ2-5|TRBV9
CASSVEGDGETQYF
>NA|14|TRBJ1-6|TRBV12-3/TRBV12-4
CASSLSVSYPPLHF
>NA|16|TRBJ1-5|TRBV2
CASSEGPGGGNQPQHF
>TRBD2|15|TRBJ2-7|TRBV30
CAWSLREGLSYEQYF
>TRBD1|17|TRBJ1-2|TRBV5-6
CASSAYQDRGQDYGYTF
>TRBD2|15|TRBJ2-1|TRBV30
CAWRTSGGAQSEQFF
>NA|16|TRBJ2-2|TRBV5-1
CASSLQTATNTGELFF
>NA|16|TRBJ1-4|TRBV4-2
CASSQGQARGNEKLFF